A selection of T cell receptor beta chains follows, all from one sample in a study of shared clonotypes between healthy human individuals. Measured with immunoSEQ multiplex PCR; TCRdb has only the in-frame clones, and not every one. Of approximately 530,000 clones in the sample, almost 97% were seen once. Input material: naive CD4+ T cells sorted from blood. The receptors were gathered from a young woman in good health. CDR3s include the opening cysteine and the closing phenylalanine or tryptophan. A D gene is named only where the DNA matches it firmly. A row's size may be missing; if present it is once, few, many or a size class.

>NA|TRBD2|TRBV2|TRBJ2-1|14
TGTGCCAGCAGTACTACTAGCGGGTCCCAAGAGCAGTTCTTC
CASSTTSGSQEQFF
>NA|TRBD2|TRBV7-6|TRBJ2-7|17
TGTGCCAGCAGCTTAGACGGCGCGGCGGGAGGGTTCCACGAGCAGTACTTC
CASSLDGAAGGFHEQYF
>NA|TRBD2|TRBV18|TRBJ2-1|16
TGTGCCAGCTCACCACCGACTCTAGCGGACAACAATGAGCAGTTCTTC
CASSPPTLADNNEQFF
>NA|NA|TRBV7-2|TRBJ2-6|14
TGTGCCAGCGAATTGGACTCTGGGGCCAACGTCCTGACTTTC
CASELDSGANVLTF
>NA|NA|TRBV10-1|TRBJ2-5|14
TGCGCCAGCAGTGAGCTGGAGGAAGGGGAGACCCAGTACTTC
CASSELEEGETQYF
>NA|NA|TRBV30|TRBJ2-5|13
TGTGCCTGGAGTGGGAGTTTCCAAGAGACCCAGTACTTC
CAWSGSFQETQYF
>NA|NA|TRBV7-8|TRBJ2-3|18
TGTGCCAGCAGCGAACCCTCCGACTGGCTGAGGCCCCCAGATACGCAGTATTTT
CASSEPSDWLRPPDTQYF
>once|TRBD2|TRBV18|TRBJ2-7|17
TGTGCCAGCTCACCCCCTGGGACTAGCGGGGGGTCCTACGAGCAGTACTTC
CASSPPGTSGGSYEQYF
>NA|TRBD2|TRBV28|TRBJ2-7|17
TGTGCCAGCAGTTCTACGGGACTAGCGGGAGGGGGAGGTGAGCAGTACTTC
CASSSTGLAGGGGEQYF
>NA|NA|TRBV28|TRBJ1-5|15
TGTGCCAGCAGTTTTCTGGGCCAGGGGATTCAGCCCCAGCATTTT
CASSFLGQGIQPQHF
>NA|TRBD2|TRBV2|TRBJ2-7|15
TGTGCCAGCAGCGCCCTGGGACTAGCGGGAGACGAGCAGTACTTC
CASSALGLAGDEQYF